At least ten counts were recorded for the clone carrying this TCR beta chain. The TCR beta library used iRepertoire HTBI primers with Arm-PCR amplification of CDR3. TCRdb reprocessed the multiplex PCR reads via MiXCR and lists one record per CDR3 protein. The profile covers under 500,000 distinct CDR3 sequences, with less than 25% appearing a single time and less than 25% taken by the ten largest. This sample was taken from a study of regulatory T cells in long-lasting Graves disease. Time point specified: persistent/refractory GD, antithyroid drugs over 5 years with positive TRAb. Scientists built the TCR library using RNA that was extracted from PBMCs. Peripheral blood, roughly 9.2 milliliters per patient, was collected in EDTA tubes. This clonotype was obtained from a female donor with Graves disease. Here the sequenced sample was peripheral blood mononuclear cells (PBMCs), taken when the disease was refractory, from a patient treated with antithyroid drugs.

The CDR3 reads CATNPIGAQHF. Written as DNA, the CDR3 is TGTGCCACCAACCCCATAGGGGCCCAGCATTTT. The V gene is TRBV24-1, the J gene TRBJ1-5; possibly TRBD1 for D (5 bases). CDR1 KGHDR and CDR2 SFDVKD come from the germline V gene. CDR3 size: 11 residues. V was shortened by 8 bases and J by 11 bases, with 12 bases between the two germline ends.